This TCR beta chain was identified in a study of blood T cell repertoires in COVID-19. About the research overall: The study drew acute and convalescent COVID-19 samples from the United States, Italy and Spain. Sources were T cells, B-cell-depleted T cells, or PBMCs; the material itself was cDNA or gDNA.

Authors' methods: Scientists estimated how many nucleated cells there were by amplifying reference gene primers. The method was immunoSEQ multiplex PCR; TCRdb's version includes in-frame clones alone and lacks a portion of them. Clone size and the V and J calls come from that table; the DNA yielded D and trimming. The table has approximately 150,000 clones, approximately 90% seen once. V was trimmed by 6 bases and J by 0 bases, leaving 9 bases between them. The CDR3 loop spans 15 amino acids. Germline V gene sequence: CDR1 SNHLY, CDR2 FYNNEI. The specimen was peripheral blood. The chain links TRBV2 to TRBJ2-6; D gene unclear. This receptor was identified in a man aged 50-59 years who had recovered from COVID-19. In DNA form, the CDR3 reads TGTGCCAGCAGCCCGGGTAGCTCTGGGGCCAACGTCCTGACTTTC. Translation gives CASSPGSSGANVLTF.